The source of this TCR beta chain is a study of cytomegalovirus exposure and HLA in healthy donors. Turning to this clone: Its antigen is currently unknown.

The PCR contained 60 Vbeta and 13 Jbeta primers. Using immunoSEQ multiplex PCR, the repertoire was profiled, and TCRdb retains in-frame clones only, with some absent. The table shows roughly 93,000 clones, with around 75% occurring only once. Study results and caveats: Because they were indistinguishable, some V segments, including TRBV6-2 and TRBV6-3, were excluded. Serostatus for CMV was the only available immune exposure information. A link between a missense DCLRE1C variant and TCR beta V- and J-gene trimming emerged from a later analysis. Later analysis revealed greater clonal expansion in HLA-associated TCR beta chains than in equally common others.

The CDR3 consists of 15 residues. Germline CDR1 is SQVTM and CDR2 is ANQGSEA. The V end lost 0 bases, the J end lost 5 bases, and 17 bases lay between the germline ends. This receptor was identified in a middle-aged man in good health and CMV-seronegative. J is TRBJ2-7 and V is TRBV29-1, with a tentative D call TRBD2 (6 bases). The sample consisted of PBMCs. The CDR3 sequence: CSVEDLGGKKNEQYF. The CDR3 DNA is TGCAGCGTTGAAGATCTGGGGGGAAAGAAGAACGAGCAGTACTTC.